This TCR beta chain was observed in a study of blood T cells in healthy people across ages. This CDR3 comprises 15 residues. V was pared by 5 bases and J by 3 bases, with 17 bases between. Germline loops: CDR1 SGHDN, CDR2 FVKESK. Primed by a sample-barcoded 5' primer and a J-beta primer mix, a second PCR proceeded for 7 to 11 cycles. Each CDR3 protein gets one entry after TCRdb re-called the 5' RACE reads with MiXCR. The table lists some 1.5 million distinct CDR3 sequences, 28% of them singletons. The chain recombines TRBV14 with TRBJ2-7; possibly TRBD1 for D (6 bases). This TCR derives from a woman younger than 45 in good health. Source material: blood. The CDR3 here is CASSDIPGHLYEQYF. CDR3 nucleotides: TGTGCCAGCAGCGATATTCCGGGACACCTCTACGAGCAGTACTTC.